What follows is one TCR beta chain and its context. Antigen: not known. This entry comes from a study of response to subunit inactivated influenza vaccine. Study-wide findings and caveats: Authors suggested that a seasonal influenza vaccination recruits few new T cells each time.

There are 13 residues in the CDR3. Germline CDR1 reads SQVTM; CDR2 reads ANQGSEA. V was pared by 4 bases and J by 4 bases, with 13 bases between. TCRdb reanalysed the RT-PCR reads using MiXCR and keeps one entry per CDR3 protein. This repertoire shows just under 250,000 distinct CDR3 sequences, 12% found once; its top ten account for 7.8%. The chain has TRBV29-1 and TRBJ1-1, with a weak D call TRBD1 (5 bases). The clonotype originates from a man aged 45-60 years who received an inactivated influenza vaccine. The specimen was non-naive T cells sorted from PBMCs, collected 14 days before vaccination. CDR3: CSVGDLRRTEAFF. The DNA of the CDR3 is TGCAGCGTTGGGGACCTACGCCGCACTGAAGCTTTCTTT. The full variable domain, with the rest looked up from reference TRBV29-1 and TRBJ1-1, is SAVISQKPSRDICQRGTSLTIQCQVDSQVTMMFWYRQQPGQSLTLIATANQGSEATYESGFVIDKFPISRPNLTFSTLTVSNMSPEDSSIYLCSVGDLRRTEAFFGQGTRLTVV.